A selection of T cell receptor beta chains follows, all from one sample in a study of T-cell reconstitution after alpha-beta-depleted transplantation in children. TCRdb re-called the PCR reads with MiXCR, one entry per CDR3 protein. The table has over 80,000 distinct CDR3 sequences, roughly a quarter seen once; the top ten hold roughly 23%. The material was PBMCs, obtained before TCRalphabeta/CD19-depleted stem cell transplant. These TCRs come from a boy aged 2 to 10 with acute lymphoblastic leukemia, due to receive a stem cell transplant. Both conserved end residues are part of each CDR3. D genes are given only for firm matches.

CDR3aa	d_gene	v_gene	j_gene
CASSSPRRGPDTQYF	.	TRBV5-1	TRBJ2-3
CASSEGLAEGPQSEQFF	TRBD2	TRBV6-1	TRBJ2-1
CASSALGAGGTEAFF	.	TRBV27	TRBJ1-1
CASLLDSSYEQYF	.	TRBV10-2	TRBJ2-7
CAWSLLAEVSYNEQFF	TRBD2	TRBV30	TRBJ2-1
CASSTESGTQPQHF	.	TRBV7-9	TRBJ1-5
CASSLGWTNRSYNEQFF	.	TRBV7-2	TRBJ2-1
CSARDGGYIQYF	.	TRBV20-1	TRBJ2-4
CASSPMGLRNEQYF	.	TRBV7-2	TRBJ2-7
CASSQGGGSEAFF	.	TRBV3-1	TRBJ1-1